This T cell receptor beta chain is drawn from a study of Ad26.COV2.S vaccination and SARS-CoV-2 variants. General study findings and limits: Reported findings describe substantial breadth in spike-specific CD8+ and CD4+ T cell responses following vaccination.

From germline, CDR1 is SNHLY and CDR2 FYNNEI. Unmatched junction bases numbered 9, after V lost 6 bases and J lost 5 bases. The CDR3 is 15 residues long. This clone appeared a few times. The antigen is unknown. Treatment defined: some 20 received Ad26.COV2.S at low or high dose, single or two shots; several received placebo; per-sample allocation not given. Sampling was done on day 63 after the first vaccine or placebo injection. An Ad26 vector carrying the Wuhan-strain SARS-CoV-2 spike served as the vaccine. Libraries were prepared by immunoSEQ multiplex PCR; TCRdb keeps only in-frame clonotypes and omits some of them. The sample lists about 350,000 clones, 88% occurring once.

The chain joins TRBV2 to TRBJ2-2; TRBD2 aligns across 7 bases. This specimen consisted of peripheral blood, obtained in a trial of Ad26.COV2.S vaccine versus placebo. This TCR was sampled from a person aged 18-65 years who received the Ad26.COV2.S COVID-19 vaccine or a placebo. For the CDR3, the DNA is TGTGCCAGCAGAGGGGCTAGCGGCGATACCGGGGAGCTGTTTTTT. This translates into CASRGASGDTGELFF.